These T cell receptor beta chains were read from a single sample in a study of molecular identifiers for immune sequencing clone quantification. In TCRdb, the PCR reads were re-called with MiXCR into one record per CDR3 protein. In the table there are under 650,000 distinct CDR3 sequences, approximately 20% of which are singletons. The material sequenced was naive CD8+ T cells from blood, with Jurkat cell RNA spiked in. The receptors come from a human donor in good health. Some libraries in this study had Jurkat cell RNA spiked in. The CDR3 runs from the conserved cysteine through the conserved F or W. D genes are given only for firm matches. Size values are once, few and many counts, or a class for expanded clones, and some rows have none.

V	size	D	J	CDR3	DNA
TRBV12-3/TRBV12-4	few	TRBD1	TRBJ2-7	CASSPPQGAKAYEQYF	TGTGCCAGCAGTCCGCCCCAGGGGGCGAAAGCCTACGAGCAGTACTTC
TRBV7-8	many	TRBD2	TRBJ2-7	CASSLGGGEYF	TGTGCCAGCAGCTTAGGCGGGGGGGAGTACTTC
TRBV7-2	many	TRBD1	TRBJ2-5	CASSPRTGGLETQYF	TGTGCCAGCAGCCCGAGGACAGGGGGCTTGGAGACCCAGTACTTC
TRBV7-9	.	TRBD1	TRBJ1-1	CASSLQRGQGTLVAFF	TGTGCCAGCAGCCTCCAGAGGGGACAGGGGACCCTTGTGGCTTTCTTT
TRBV7-9	.	TRBD1	TRBJ2-1	CASSYGTGGYNEQFF	TGTGCCAGCAGCTACGGGACAGGGGGTTACAATGAGCAGTTCTTC
TRBV4-3	few	.	TRBJ2-5	CASSSGTIGTQYF	TGCGCCAGCAGCTCCGGGACCATTGGGACCCAGTACTTC
TRBV29-1	many	TRBD2	TRBJ2-3	CSVGGLAGVTDTQYF	TGCAGCGTCGGAGGACTAGCGGGAGTCACAGATACGCAGTATTTT
TRBV7-8	many	.	TRBJ2-3	CASSRRFTDTQYF	TGTGCCAGCAGCCGCCGTTTCACAGATACGCAGTATTTT
TRBV7-9	many	.	TRBJ1-1	CASSLRGYDTEAFF	TGTGCCAGCAGCTTACGGGGGTATGACACTGAAGCTTTCTTT
TRBV20-1	many	TRBD2	TRBJ2-7	CSARELAGALYEQYF	TGCAGTGCTAGAGAACTAGCGGGGGCCCTTTACGAGCAGTACTTC
TRBV6-2/TRBV6-3	many	TRBD2	TRBJ2-3	CASSYYPGGSTDTQYF	TGTGCCAGCAGTTATTACCCGGGAGGGTCCACAGATACGCAGTATTTT
TRBV7-6	many	TRBD1	TRBJ2-3	CASSSFRGRSTDTQYF	TGTGCCAGCAGCTCGTTTAGGGGGCGGAGCACAGATACGCAGTATTTT
TRBV29-1	many	TRBD1	TRBJ1-3	CSVDQTGDGNTIYF	TGCAGCGTTGATCAAACAGGGGACGGAAACACCATATATTTT
TRBV5-1	many	.	TRBJ2-2	CASLTPTGELFF	TGCGCCAGCCTTACCCCCACCGGGGAGCTGTTTTTT
TRBV30	many	.	TRBJ1-1	CAWSVTGLGYTEAFF	TGTGCCTGGAGTGTAACCGGGTTGGGGTACACTGAAGCTTTCTTT
TRBV30	many	TRBD2	TRBJ2-3	CAWSVVGGARDTQYF	TGTGCCTGGAGTGTCGTCGGGGGGGCGCGGGATACGCAGTATTTT
TRBV6-1	many	.	TRBJ1-5	CASSLTGLSNQPQHF	TGCGCCAGCAGCTTAACAGGGTTAAGCAATCAGCCCCAGCATTTT
TRBV7-6	few	TRBD2	TRBJ2-3	CASSPLAGNTDTQYF	TGTGCCAGCAGTCCACTAGCGGGGAACACAGATACGCAGTATTTT
TRBV6-1	few	.	TRBJ2-1	CASSEVADYNEQFF	TGTGCCAGCAGTGAAGTGGCAGATTACAATGAGCAGTTCTTC
TRBV19	many	TRBD2	TRBJ2-7	CATAGTSVHEQYF	TGTGCCACAGCCGGGACTAGCGTCCACGAGCAGTACTTC
TRBV5-6	many	.	TRBJ2-3	CASRPIVQSTDTQYF	TGTGCCAGCAGACCCATAGTCCAGAGCACAGATACGCAGTATTTT
TRBV7-9	.	.	TRBJ2-1	CASSLSGTPNSYNEQFF	TGTGCCAGCAGCTTATCCGGGACACCCAACTCCTACAATGAGCAGTTCTTC
TRBV5-4	.	TRBD1	TRBJ2-7	CASSFGTESNYEQYF	TGTGCCAGCAGCTTCGGGACAGAGTCGAACTACGAGCAGTACTTC
TRBV9	.	TRBD2	TRBJ2-3	CASSSASGVHTDTQYF	TGTGCCAGCAGCAGCGCTAGCGGGGTCCACACAGATACGCAGTATTTT
TRBV4-3	.	.	TRBJ2-7	CVSSQDRGGSSYEQYF	TGCGTCAGCAGCCAAGATCGTGGGGGAAGCTCCTACGAGCAGTACTTC
TRBV18	.	.	TRBJ1-3	CASSPDLPGNTIYF	TGTGCCAGCTCCCCGGATTTGCCTGGAAACACCATATATTTT
TRBV19	.	.	TRBJ2-1	CVSSISGGRTYNEQFF	TGTGTCAGTAGCATTAGCGGCGGCAGGACCTACAATGAGCAGTTCTTC
TRBV25-1	.	.	TRBJ2-7	CASSEGPKGEQYF	TGTGCCAGCAGTGAGGGGCCGAAGGGGGAGCAGTACTTC
TRBV27	many	.	TRBJ1-6	CASSLSMEQTLHF	TGTGCCAGCAGTTTATCGATGGAGCAAACCCTCCACTTT
TRBV12-3/TRBV12-4	few	TRBD1	TRBJ1-6	CASSGQGLRDSPLHF	TGTGCCAGCAGTGGACAGGGGCTGAGGGATTCACCCCTCCACTTT
TRBV18	.	TRBD1	TRBJ2-2	CASSPDRARDPGELFF	TGTGCCAGCTCACCGGACAGGGCGAGGGACCCCGGGGAGCTGTTTTTT
TRBV20-1	many	TRBD2	TRBJ2-3	CSARLAGVETQYF	TGCAGTGCTAGACTAGCGGGAGTAGAAACGCAGTATTTT
TRBV9	many	.	TRBJ2-3	CASSGGSGFIPDTQYF	TGTGCCAGCAGCGGGGGATCAGGCTTCATCCCGGATACGCAGTATTTT
TRBV30	.	.	TRBJ2-3	CAWSQGREFTDTQYF	TGTGCCTGGAGCCAGGGGCGGGAGTTCACAGATACGCAGTATTTT
TRBV30	many	.	TRBJ2-5	CAWSVVAWDLGWAETQYF	TGTGCCTGGAGTGTAGTGGCATGGGACCTTGGATGGGCAGAGACCCAGTACTTC
TRBV7-9	many	.	TRBJ2-3	CASSQLSSRDTQYF	TGTGCCAGCAGCCAACTATCATCTCGGGATACGCAGTATTTT
TRBV6-4	.	.	TRBJ1-5	CASITGISNQPQHF	TGTGCCAGCATCACAGGGATTAGCAATCAGCCCCAACATTTT
TRBV19	many	.	TRBJ1-1	CASSIYGNTEAFF	TGTGCCAGTAGTATTTATGGGAACACTGAAGCTTTCTTT
TRBV12-3/TRBV12-4	few	TRBD2	TRBJ2-5	CASSLAPGTSGSVSGETQYF	TGTGCCAGCAGTTTAGCGCCGGGAACTAGCGGGAGTGTCAGTGGAGAGACCCAGTACTTC
TRBV13	.	TRBD2	TRBJ2-3	CASSRGTSVDTQYF	TGTGCCAGCAGCCGAGGGACTAGCGTTGATACGCAGTATTTT
TRBV11-2	many	TRBD1	TRBJ1-1	CASSYPGQGADTEAFF	TGTGCCAGCAGCTACCCGGGACAGGGCGCCGACACTGAAGCTTTCTTT
TRBV11-2	.	TRBD1	TRBJ1-4	CASSPGQGGLTNEKLFF	TGTGCCAGCAGCCCCGGACAGGGCGGGTTAACTAATGAAAAACTGTTTTTT
TRBV30	few	TRBD2	TRBJ2-3	CAWSVRTSGSLLDTQYF	TGTGCCTGGAGTGTTCGGACTAGCGGGTCCCTTTTGGATACGCAGTATTTT
TRBV12-3/TRBV12-4	once	TRBD2	TRBJ2-1	CASSFPGAGLDEQFF	TGTGCCAGCAGTTTTCCGGGAGCGGGACTCGATGAGCAGTTCTTC